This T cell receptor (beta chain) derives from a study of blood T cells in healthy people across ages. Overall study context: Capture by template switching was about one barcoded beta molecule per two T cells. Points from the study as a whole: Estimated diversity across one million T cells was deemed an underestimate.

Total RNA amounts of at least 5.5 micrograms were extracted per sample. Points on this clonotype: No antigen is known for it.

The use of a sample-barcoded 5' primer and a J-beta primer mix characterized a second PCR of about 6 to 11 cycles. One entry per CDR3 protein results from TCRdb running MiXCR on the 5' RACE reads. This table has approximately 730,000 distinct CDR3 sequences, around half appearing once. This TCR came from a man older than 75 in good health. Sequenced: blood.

The DNA for the CDR3 is TGCGCCAGCAATAAAATCTTTCAGGGGTCCTACAATGAGCAGTTCTTC. It encodes CASNKIFQGSYNEQFF. This chain connects TRBV5-1 to TRBJ2-1; TRBD1 is a possible D gene (6 bases). The CDR3 extends over 16 amino acids. V dropped 6 bases and J dropped 1 base, with 17 bases sitting between them. From germline, CDR1 is SGHRS and CDR2 YFSETQ.